Presented here are 2 T cell receptor beta chains from one specimen sequenced in a study of blood T cell repertoires in COVID-19. Data came from immunoSEQ multiplex PCR; TCRdb stores just in-frame clones and leaves some out. Here the sample spans about 170,000 clones, around 80% being singletons. Sequenced input: PBMCs or T cells enriched from blood (not recorded which). The receptors come from a woman aged 50 to 65 in a cohort exposed to, infected with or recovered from COVID-19 (not recorded which).

The V gene is TRBV3-1 (or the pseudogene TRBV3-2), the J gene TRBJ1-1; tentatively, D is TRBD1 (5 bases). Germline CDR1 LGHDT, CDR2 YNNKEL (reference sequence). This CDR3 spans 14 amino acids. Trimming shortened V by 1 base and J by 4 bases, and 10 bases separated the two germline ends. In DNA form, the CDR3 reads TGTGCCAGCAGCCAAGGGGCCGGGGGCACTGAAGCTTTCTTT. Translation: CASSQGAGGTEAFF.

The chain combines TRBV29-1 with TRBJ2-5; TRBD2 agrees at 8 bases. The CDR3 has 16 amino acids. Germline CDR1 and CDR2: SQVTM and ANQGSEA. The V and J ends lost 6 bases and 5 bases, in that order; junction bases with no gene match: 17. CDR3 nucleotide sequence: TGCAGCGTACAAATGACTAGCGCGGGGTTGGGGGAGACCCAGTACTTC. It yields the protein CSVQMTSAGLGETQYF.